These 6 T cell receptor beta chains share one sample of origin, sequenced in a study of CD8+ T cells in alopecia areata. As to treatment: oral pan-JAK inhibitor, 5-10 mg twice daily. cDNA serving as the sequencing template came from extracted, reverse transcribed RNA. Profiling relied on immunoSEQ multiplex PCR, and the TCRdb table lists in-frame clones only, not all of them. The repertoire has approximately 280,000 clones, 58% of them found once; the top ten carry under 2%. Material: CD4+ T cells sorted from blood, obtained at week 24, from a patient treated with tofacitinib. These receptors were collected from a human donor with alopecia areata.

This sequence joins TRBV7-9 and TRBJ1-2, with TRBD1 identical over 9 bases. CDR3 size: 15 residues. V gave up 4 bases and J gave up 4 bases; unmatched junction bases: 7. In germline, CDR1 is SEHNR, CDR2 FQNEAQ (reference sequence). The CDR3 DNA sequence: TGTGCCAGCAGCTCGGACAGGGGTAATCTCTATGGCTACACCTTC. Amino acids: CASSSDRGNLYGYTF. Supplemented by reference TRBV7-9 and TRBJ1-2, the full variable domain reads DTGVSQNPRHKITKRGQNVTFRCDPISEHNRLYWYRQTLGQGPEFLTYFQNEAQLEKSRLLSDRFSAERPKGSFSTLEIQRTEQGDSAMYLCASSSDRGNLYGYTFGSGTRLTVV.

The rearrangement uses TRBV2 and TRBJ2-7, with D unclear. Germline values: CDR1 SNHLY, CDR2 FYNNEI. V lost 3 bases, J lost 5 bases, and 11 bases lay in between. The CDR3 contains 13 residues. The chain's CDR3 is CASSDGISDEQYF. The DNA of the CDR3 is TGTGCCAGCAGTGACGGAATCAGCGACGAGCAGTACTTC.

This clone was seen just once. The chain carries TRBV2 and TRBJ1-2, with 9 bases fitting TRBD1. The J segment lost 8 bases and the V segment lost 6 bases, leaving 13 bases of the junction unmatched. Germline V gene lookup returns CDR1 SNHLY and CDR2 FYNNEI. CDR3 size: 15 residues. The CDR3 spells CASRLTGTGRRGYTF. DNA of the CDR3: TGTGCCAGCAGGCTAACCGGGACAGGGAGGAGAGGCTACACCTTC. Using reference TRBV2 and TRBJ1-2 for the parts outside the CDR3, the full variable domain is EPEVTQTPSHQVTQMGQEVILRCVPISNHLYFYWYRQILGQKVEFLVSFYNNEISEKSEIFDDQFSVERPDGSNFTLKIRSTKLEDSAMYFCASRLTGTGRRGYTFGSGTRLTVV.

V gene TRBV19 combines with J gene TRBJ2-7, with D maybe TRBD2 (5 bases). This CDR3 contains 14 residues. V was trimmed by 3 bases and J by 5 bases, leaving 14 bases between them. CDR1 is LNHDA and CDR2 is SQIVND in the germline V gene (reference sequence). CDR3 sequence reads: CASSIAGLGDEQYF. The CDR3 bases are TGTGCCAGTAGTATCGCGGGCCTCGGGGACGAGCAGTACTTC.

The CDR3 nucleotides are TGTGCCTGGAGTGAACAGGCGAATTCACCCCTCCACTTT. This translates into CAWSEQANSPLHF. This sequence joins TRBV30 and TRBJ1-6; D perhaps matches TRBD1 (5 bases). The CDR3 is 13 amino acids. CDR1 is GTSNPN and CDR2 is SVGIG in the germline V gene (reference sequence). V was shortened by 1 base and J by 7 bases, with 8 bases between the two germline ends.

V usage is TRBV5-1 and J usage is TRBJ1-4, with 8 bases aligning to TRBD1. This CDR3 has 16 residues. The ends lost 3 bases at V and 0 bases at J; junction bases unmatched: 4. CDR1 is SGHRS, CDR2 YFSETQ, per germline. CDR3 bases: TGCGCCAGCAGCTCGGGACAGGATACAACTAATGAAAAACTGTTTTTT. Encoded protein: CASSSGQDTTNEKLFF.